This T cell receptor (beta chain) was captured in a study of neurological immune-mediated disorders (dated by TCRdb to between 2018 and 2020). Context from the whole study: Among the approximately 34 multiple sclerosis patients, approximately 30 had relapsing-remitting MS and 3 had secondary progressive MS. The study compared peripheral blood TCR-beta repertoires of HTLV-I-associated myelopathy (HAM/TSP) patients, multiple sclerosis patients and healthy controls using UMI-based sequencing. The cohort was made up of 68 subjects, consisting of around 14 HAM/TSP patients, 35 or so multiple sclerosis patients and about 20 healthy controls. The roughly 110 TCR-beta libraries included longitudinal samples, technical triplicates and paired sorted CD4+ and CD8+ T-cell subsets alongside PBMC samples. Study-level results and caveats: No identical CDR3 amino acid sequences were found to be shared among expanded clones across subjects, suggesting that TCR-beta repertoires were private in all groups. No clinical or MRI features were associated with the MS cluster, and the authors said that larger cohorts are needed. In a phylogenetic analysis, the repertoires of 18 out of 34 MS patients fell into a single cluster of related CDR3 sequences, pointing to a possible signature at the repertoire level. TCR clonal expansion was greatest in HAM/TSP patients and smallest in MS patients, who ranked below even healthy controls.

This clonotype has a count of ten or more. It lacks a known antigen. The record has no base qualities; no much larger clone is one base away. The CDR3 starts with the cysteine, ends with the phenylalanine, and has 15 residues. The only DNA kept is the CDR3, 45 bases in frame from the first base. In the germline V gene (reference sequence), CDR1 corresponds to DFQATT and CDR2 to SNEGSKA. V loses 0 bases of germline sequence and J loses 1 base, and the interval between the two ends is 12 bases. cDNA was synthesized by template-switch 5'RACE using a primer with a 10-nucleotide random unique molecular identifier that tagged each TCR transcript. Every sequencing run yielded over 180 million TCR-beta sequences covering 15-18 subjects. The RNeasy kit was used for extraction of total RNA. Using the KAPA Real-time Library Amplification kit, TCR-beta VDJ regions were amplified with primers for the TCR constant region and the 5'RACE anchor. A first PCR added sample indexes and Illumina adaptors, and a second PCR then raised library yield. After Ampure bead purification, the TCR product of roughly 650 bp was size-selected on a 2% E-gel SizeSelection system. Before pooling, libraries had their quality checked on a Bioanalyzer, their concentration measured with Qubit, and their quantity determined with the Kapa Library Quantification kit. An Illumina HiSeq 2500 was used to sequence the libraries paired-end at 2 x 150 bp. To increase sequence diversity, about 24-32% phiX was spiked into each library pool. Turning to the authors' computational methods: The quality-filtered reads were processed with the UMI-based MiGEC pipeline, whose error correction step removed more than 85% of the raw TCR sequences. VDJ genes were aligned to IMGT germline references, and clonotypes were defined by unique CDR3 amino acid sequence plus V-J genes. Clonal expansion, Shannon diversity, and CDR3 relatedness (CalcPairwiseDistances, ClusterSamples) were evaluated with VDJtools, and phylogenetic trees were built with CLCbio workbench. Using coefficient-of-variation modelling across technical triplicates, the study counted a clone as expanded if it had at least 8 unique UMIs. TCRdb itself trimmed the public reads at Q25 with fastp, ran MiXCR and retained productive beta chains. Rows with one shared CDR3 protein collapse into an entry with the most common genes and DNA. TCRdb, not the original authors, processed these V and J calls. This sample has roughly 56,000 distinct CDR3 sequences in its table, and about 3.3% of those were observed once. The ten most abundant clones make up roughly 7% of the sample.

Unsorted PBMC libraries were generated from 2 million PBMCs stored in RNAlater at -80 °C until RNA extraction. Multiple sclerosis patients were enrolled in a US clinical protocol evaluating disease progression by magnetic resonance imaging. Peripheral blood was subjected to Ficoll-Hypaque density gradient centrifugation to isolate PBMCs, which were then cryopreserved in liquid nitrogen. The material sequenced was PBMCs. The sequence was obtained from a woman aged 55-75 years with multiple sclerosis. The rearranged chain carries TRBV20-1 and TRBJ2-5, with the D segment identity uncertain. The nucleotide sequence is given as TGCAGTGCTAGAGATGCCCAGGCCGCCCAAGAGACCCAGTACTTC. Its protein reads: CSARDAQAAQETQYF.